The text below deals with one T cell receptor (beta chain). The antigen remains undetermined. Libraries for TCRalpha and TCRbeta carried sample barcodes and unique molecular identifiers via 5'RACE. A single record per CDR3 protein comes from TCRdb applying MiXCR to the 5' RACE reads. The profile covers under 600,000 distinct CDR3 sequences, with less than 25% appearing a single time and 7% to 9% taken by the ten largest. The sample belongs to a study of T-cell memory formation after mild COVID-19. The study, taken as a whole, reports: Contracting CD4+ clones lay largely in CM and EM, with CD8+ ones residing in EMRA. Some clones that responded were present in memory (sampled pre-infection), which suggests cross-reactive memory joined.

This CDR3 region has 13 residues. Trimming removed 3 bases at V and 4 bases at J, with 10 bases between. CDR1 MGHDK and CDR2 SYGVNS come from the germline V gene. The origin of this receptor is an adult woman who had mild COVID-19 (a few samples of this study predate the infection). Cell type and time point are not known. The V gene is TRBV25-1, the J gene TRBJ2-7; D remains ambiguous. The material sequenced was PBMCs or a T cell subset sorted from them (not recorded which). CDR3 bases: TGTGCCAGCAGTGATACAAGGGATTACGAGCAGTACTTC. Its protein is CASSDTRDYEQYF.